This T cell receptor (beta chain) comes out of a study of cytomegalovirus exposure and HLA in healthy donors. Primers included in the PCR were 60 Vbeta and 13 Jbeta primers. TCRdb's copy holds only in-frame clones and misses some; the assay was immunoSEQ multiplex PCR. The sample has over 110,000 clones; 70% to 85% are singletons. The CDR3 covers 16 residues. Trimming took 1 base from V and 2 from J, leaving 12 bases between them. Germline V gene lookup returns CDR1 MNHEY and CDR2 SMNVEV (reference sequence). This TCR came from a male donor in good health and CMV-seronegative. The V call is TRBV27, the J call TRBJ1-5, with D possibly matching TRBD1 (6 bases). Sequencing input: PBMCs. The CDR3 reads CASSLYQGLGNQPQHF. For the CDR3, the DNA is TGTGCCAGCAGTTTATACCAGGGGTTAGGCAATCAGCCCCAGCATTTT.